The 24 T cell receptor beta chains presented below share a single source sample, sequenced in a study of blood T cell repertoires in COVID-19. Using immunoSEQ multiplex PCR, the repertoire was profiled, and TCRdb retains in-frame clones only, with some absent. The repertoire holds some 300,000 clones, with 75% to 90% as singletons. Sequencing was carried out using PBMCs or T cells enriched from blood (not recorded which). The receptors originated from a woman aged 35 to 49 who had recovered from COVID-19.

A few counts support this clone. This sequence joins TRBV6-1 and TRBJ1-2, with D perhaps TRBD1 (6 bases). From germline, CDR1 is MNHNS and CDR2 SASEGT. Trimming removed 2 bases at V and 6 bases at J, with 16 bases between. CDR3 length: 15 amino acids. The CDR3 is CASSEPGGRGDGYTF. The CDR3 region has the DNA TGTGCCAGCAGTGAACCCGGCGGCAGGGGAGATGGCTACACCTTC.

The CDR3 nucleotides read TGTGCCTGGAGTGTAGGGCTCAGGGTTTACTATGGCTACACCTTC. Amino acids: CAWSVGLRVYYGYTF. The rearrangement joins TRBV30 to TRBJ1-2; tentative D call: TRBD1 (5 bases). The CDR3 sequence is 15 residues long. CDR1 and CDR2 from the germline V gene are GTSNPN and SVGIG (reference sequence). With 0 bases removed from V and 3 bases from J, the gap between germline ends came to 14 bases.

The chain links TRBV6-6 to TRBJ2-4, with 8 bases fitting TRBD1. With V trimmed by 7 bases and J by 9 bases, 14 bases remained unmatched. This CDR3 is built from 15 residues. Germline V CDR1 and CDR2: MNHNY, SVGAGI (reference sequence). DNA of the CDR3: TGTGCCAGCATAGATAAGGGACAGGATATTGGCATTCAGTACTTC. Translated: CASIDKGQDIGIQYF.

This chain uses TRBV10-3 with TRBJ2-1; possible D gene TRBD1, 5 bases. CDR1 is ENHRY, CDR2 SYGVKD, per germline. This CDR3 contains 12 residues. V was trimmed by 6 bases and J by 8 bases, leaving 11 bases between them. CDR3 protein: CAIRGREDEQFF. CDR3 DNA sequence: TGTGCCATCAGGGGGCGCGAGGATGAGCAGTTCTTC.

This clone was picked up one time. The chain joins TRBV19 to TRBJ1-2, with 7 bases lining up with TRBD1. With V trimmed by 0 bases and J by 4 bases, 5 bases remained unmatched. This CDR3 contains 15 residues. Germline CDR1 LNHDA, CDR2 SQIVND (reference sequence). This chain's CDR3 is CASSIEGDSLYGYTF. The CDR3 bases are TGTGCCAGTAGTATAGAGGGGGACAGTCTCTATGGCTACACCTTC.

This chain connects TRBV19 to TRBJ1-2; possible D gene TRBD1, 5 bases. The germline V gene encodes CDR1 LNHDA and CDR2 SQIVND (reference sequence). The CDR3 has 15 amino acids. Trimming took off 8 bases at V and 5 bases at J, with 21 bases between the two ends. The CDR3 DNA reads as TGTGCCAGTCTAACCGATCAGGGAATTGGGTATGGCTACACCTTC. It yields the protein CASLTDQGIGYGYTF.

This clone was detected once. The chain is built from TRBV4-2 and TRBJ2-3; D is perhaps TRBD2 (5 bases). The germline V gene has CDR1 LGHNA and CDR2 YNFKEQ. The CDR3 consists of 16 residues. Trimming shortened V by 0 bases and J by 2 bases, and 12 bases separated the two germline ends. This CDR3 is CASSQDREPPTDTQYF. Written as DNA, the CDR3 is TGTGCCAGCAGCCAAGATCGGGAACCCCCCACAGATACGCAGTATTTT.

As DNA, the CDR3 is TGTGCCAGCAGCTTCGCGGGGGGGGGAAATTCACCCCTCCACTTT. Its protein is CASSFAGGGNSPLHF. The V gene is TRBV7-9, the J gene TRBJ1-6; D might be TRBD1 (5 bases). This CDR3 comprises 15 residues. CDR1 and CDR2 from the germline V gene are SEHNR and FQNEAQ (reference sequence). V dropped 3 bases and J dropped 7 bases, with 13 bases sitting between them.

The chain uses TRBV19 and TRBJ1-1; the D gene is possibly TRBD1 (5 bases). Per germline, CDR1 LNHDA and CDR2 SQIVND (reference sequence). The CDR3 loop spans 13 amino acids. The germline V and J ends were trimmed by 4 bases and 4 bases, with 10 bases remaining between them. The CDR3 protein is CASSTWGATEAFF. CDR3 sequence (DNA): TGTGCCAGTAGTACTTGGGGCGCCACTGAAGCTTTCTTT.

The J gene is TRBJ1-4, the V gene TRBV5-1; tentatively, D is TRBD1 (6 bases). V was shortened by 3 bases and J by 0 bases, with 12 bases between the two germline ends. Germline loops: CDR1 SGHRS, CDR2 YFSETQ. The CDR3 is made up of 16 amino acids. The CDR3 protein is CASSSGQRSTNEKLFF. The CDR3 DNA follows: TGCGCCAGCAGCTCAGGACAGAGATCAACTAATGAAAAACTGTTTTTT.

The CDR3 DNA reads as TGTGCCACCAGCAGAGTTATCGGCAGGGGGAGCAATCAGCCCCAGCATTTT. Its translation: CATSRVIGRGSNQPQHF. J is TRBJ1-5 and V is TRBV15; TRBD1 matches at 7 bases. Germline V CDR1 and CDR2: LNHNV, YYDKDF (reference sequence). The CDR3 totals 17 residues. Unmatched junction bases numbered 7, after V lost 1 base and J lost 1 base.

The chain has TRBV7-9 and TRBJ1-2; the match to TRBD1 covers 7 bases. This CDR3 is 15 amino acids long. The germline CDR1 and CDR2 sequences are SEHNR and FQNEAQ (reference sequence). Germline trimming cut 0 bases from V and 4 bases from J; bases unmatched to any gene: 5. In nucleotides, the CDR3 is TGTGCCAGCAGCTTAGCAGGGGGCAGCATCTATGGCTACACCTTC. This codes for CASSLAGGSIYGYTF.

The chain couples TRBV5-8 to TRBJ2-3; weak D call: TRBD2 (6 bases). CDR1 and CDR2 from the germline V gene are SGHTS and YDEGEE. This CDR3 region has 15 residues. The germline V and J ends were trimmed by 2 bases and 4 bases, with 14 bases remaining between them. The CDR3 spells CASSFRRDRADTQYF. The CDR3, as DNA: TGTGCCAGCAGCTTTCGGCGGGATCGGGCAGATACGCAGTATTTT.

The CDR3, as DNA: TGTGCCAGCAGTGTGGCCTTGGGGGCTTACACTGAAGCTTTCTTT. This translates into CASSVALGAYTEAFF. The rearrangement links TRBV27 to TRBJ1-1, with D tentatively TRBD1 (6 bases). CDR1 is MNHEY and CDR2 is SMNVEV in the germline V gene (reference sequence). The V end was cut by 5 bases, the J end by 3 bases, with 16 bases between. The CDR3 length is 15 residues.

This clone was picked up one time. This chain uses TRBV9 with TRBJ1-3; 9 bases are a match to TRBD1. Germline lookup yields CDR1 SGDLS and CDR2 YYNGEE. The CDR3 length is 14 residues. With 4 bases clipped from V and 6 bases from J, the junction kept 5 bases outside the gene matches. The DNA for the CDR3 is TGTGCCAGCAGCTCAACAGGGGGCGAAAACACCATATATTTT. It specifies CASSSTGGENTIYF.

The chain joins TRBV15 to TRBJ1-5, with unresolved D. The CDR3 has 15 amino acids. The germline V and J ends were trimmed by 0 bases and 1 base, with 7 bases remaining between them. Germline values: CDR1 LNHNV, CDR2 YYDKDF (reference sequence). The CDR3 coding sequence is TGTGCCACCAGCAGAGATCCGTTCAGCAATCAGCCCCAGCATTTT. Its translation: CATSRDPFSNQPQHF.

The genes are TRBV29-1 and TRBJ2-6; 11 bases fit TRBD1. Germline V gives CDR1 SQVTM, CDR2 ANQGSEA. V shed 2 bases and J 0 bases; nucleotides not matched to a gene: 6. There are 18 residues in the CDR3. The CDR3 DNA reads TGCAGCGTTGAACTTCGGGGGACAGGGGGCTCTGGGGCCAACGTCCTGACTTTC. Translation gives CSVELRGTGGSGANVLTF. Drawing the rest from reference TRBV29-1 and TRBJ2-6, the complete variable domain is SAVISQKPSRDICQRGTSLTIQCQVDSQVTMMFWYRQQPGQSLTLIATANQGSEATYESGFVIDKFPISRPNLTFSTLTVSNMSPEDSSIYLCSVELRGTGGSGANVLTFGAGSRLTVL.

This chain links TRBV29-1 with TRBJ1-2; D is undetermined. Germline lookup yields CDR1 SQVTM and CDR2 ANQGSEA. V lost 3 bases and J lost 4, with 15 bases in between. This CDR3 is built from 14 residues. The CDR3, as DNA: TGCAGCGTTGACCCGGGAGAGGGAGTCTATGGCTACACCTTC. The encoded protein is CSVDPGEGVYGYTF.

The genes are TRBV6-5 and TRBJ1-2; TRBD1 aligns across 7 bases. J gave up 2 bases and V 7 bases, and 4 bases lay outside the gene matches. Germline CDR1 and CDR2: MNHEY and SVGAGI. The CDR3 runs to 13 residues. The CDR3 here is CASTTTGNYGYTF. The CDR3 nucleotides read TGTGCCAGCACTACGACAGGGAACTATGGCTACACCTTC.

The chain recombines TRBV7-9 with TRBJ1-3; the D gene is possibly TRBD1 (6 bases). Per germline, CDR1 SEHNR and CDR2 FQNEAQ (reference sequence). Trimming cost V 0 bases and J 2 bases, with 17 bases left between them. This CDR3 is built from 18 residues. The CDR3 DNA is TGTGCCAGCAGCTTAGCCTCTCTGGGGGGGCCGACTGGAAACACCATATATTTT. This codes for CASSLASLGGPTGNTIYF. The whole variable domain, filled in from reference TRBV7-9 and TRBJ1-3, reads DTGVSQNPRHKITKRGQNVTFRCDPISEHNRLYWYRQTLGQGPEFLTYFQNEAQLEKSRLLSDRFSAERPKGSFSTLEIQRTEQGDSAMYLCASSLASLGGPTGNTIYFGEGSWLTVV.

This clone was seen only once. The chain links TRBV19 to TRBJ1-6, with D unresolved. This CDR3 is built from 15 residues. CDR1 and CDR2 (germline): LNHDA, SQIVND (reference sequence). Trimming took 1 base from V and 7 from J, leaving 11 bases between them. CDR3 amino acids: CASSIAGGLNSPLHF. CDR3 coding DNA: TGTGCCAGTAGTATAGCTGGCGGACTGAATTCACCCCTCCACTTT.

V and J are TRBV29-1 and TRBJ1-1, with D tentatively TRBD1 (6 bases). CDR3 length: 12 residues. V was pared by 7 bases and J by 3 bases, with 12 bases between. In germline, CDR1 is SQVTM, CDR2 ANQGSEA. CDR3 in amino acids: CSADKGDTEAFF. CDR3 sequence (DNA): TGCAGCGCCGACAAGGGGGACACTGAAGCTTTCTTT.

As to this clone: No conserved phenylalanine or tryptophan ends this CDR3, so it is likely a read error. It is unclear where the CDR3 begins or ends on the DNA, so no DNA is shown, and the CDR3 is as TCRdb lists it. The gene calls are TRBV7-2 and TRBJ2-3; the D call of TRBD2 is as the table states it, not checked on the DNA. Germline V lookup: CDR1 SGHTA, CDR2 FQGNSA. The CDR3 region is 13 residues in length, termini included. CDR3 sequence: CASSLASGSPYFR.

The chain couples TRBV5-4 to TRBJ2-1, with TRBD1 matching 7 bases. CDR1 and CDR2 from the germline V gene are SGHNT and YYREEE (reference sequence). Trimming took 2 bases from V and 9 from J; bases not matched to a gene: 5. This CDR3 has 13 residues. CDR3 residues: CASSLNRGLEQFF. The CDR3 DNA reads TGTGCCAGCAGCTTAAATAGGGGGCTTGAGCAGTTCTTC.